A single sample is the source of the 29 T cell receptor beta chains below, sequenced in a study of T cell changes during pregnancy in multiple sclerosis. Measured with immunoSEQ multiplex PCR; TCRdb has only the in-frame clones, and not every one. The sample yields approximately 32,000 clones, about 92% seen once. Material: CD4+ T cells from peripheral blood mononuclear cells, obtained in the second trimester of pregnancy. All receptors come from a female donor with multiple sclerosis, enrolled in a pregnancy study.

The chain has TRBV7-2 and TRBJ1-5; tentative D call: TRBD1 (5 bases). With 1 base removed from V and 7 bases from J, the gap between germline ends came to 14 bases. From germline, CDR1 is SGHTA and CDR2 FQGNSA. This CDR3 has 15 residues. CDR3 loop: CASSLGGGARQPQHF. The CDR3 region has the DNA TGTGCCAGCAGCTTAGGGGGCGGGGCGAGGCAGCCCCAGCATTTT.

The CDR3 region is CASSVGSAIDTDTQYF. CDR3 DNA: TGTGCCAGCAGCGTAGGTTCCGCGATTGACACAGATACGCAGTATTTT. The V gene is TRBV9, the J gene TRBJ2-3; D is undetermined. CDR1 is SGDLS, CDR2 YYNGEE, per germline. The CDR3 is 16 residues long. Trimming stripped 0 bases from V and 2 bases from J, with 13 bases between.

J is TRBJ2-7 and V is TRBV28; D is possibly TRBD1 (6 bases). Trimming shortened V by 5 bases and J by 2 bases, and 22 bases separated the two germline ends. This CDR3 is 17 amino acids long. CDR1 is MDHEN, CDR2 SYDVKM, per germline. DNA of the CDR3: TGTGCCAGCAGTCCTCATCCCTCCGGGACACAACCCTACGAGCAGTACTTC. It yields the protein CASSPHPSGTQPYEQYF. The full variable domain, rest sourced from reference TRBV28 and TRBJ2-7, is DVKVTQSSRYLVKRTGEKVFLECVQDMDHENMFWYRQDPGLGLRLIYFSYDVKMKEKGDIPEGYSVSREKKERFSLILESASTNQTSMYLCASSPHPSGTQPYEQYFGPGTRLTVT.

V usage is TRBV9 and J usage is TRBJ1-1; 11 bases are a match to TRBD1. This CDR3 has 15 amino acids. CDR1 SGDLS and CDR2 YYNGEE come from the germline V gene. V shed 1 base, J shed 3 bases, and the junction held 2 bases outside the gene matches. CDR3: CASSVLGQGDTEAFF. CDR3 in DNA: TGTGCCAGCAGCGTATTGGGACAGGGGGACACTGAAGCTTTCTTT. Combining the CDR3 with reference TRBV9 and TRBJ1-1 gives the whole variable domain DSGVTQTPKHLITATGQRVTLRCSPRSGDLSVYWYQQSLDQGLQFLIQYYNGEERAKGNILERFSAQQFPDLHSELNLSSLELGDSALYFCASSVLGQGDTEAFFGQGTRLTVV.

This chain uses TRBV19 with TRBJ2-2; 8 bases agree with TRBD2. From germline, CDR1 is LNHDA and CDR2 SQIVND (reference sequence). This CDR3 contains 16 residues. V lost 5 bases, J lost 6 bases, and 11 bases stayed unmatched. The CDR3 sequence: CASSPSGSRIAGELFF. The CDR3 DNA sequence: TGTGCCAGTAGTCCAAGCGGGAGTCGTATCGCCGGGGAGCTGTTTTTT.

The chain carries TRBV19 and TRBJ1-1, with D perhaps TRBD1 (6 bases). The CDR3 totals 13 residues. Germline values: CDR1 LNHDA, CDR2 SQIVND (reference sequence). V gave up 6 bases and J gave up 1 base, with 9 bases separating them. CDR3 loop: CASRYRANTEAFF. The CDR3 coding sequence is TGTGCCAGTAGGTACAGGGCGAACACTGAAGCTTTCTTT. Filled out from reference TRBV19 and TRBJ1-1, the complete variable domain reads DGGITQSPKYLFRKEGQNVTLSCEQNLNHDAMYWYRQDPGQGLRLIYYSQIVNDFQKGDIAEGYSVSREKKESFPLTVTSAQKNPTAFYLCASRYRANTEAFFGQGTRLTVV.

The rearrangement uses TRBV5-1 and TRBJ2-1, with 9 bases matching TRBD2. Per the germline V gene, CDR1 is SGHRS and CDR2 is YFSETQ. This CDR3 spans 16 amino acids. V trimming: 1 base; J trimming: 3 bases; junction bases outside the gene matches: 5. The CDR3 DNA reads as TGCGCCAGCAGCTTGCGGCCTAGCGGGAACTACAATGAGCAGTTCTTC. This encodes CASSLRPSGNYNEQFF. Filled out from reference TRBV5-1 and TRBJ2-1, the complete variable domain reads KAGVTQTPRYLIKTRGQQVTLSCSPISGHRSVSWYQQTPGQGLQFLFEYFSETQRNKGNFPGRFSGRQFSNSRSEMNVSTLELGDSALYLCASSLRPSGNYNEQFFGPGTRLTVL.

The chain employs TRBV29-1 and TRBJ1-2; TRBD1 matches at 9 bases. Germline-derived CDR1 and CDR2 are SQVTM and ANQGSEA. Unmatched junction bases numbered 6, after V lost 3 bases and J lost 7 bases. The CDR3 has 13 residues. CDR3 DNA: TGCAGCGTTGACCAACAGGGACAGGGTGGCTACACCTTC. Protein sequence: CSVDQQGQGGYTF.

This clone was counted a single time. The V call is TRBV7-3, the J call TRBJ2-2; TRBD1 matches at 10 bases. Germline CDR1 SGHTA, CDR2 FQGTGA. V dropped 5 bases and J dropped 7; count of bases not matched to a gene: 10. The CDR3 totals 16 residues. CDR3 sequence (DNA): TGTGCCAGCAGCCCCCTGGGACAGGGGCCGGTCGGGGAGCTGTTTTTT. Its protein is CASSPLGQGPVGELFF.

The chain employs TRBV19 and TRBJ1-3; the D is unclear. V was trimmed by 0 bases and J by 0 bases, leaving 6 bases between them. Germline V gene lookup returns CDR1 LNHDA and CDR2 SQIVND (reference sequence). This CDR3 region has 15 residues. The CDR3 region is CASSIEASSGNTIYF. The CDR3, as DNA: TGTGCCAGTAGTATAGAGGCCAGCTCTGGAAACACCATATATTTT.

The CDR3 nucleotides read TGTGCCAGTAGTATCGCTAGCGGGGGCAGCACAGATACGCAGTATTTT. As protein: CASSIASGGSTDTQYF. The rearrangement uses TRBV19 and TRBJ2-3, with 10 bases identical to TRBD2. The V and J ends lost 3 bases and 0 bases, in that order; junction bases with no gene match: 3. The CDR3 contains 16 residues. Germline V CDR1 and CDR2: LNHDA, SQIVND (reference sequence).

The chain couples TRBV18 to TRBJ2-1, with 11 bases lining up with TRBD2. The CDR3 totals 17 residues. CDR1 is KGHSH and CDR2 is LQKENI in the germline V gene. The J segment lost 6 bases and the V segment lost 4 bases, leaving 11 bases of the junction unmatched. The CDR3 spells CASSLGTSGSYANEQFF. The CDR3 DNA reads TGTGCCAGCTCACTAGGCACTAGCGGGAGCTATGCCAATGAGCAGTTCTTC.

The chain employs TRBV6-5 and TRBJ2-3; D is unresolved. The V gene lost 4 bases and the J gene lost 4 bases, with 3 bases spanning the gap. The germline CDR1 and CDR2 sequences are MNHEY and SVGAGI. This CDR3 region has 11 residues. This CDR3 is CASSLSDTQYF. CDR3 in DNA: TGTGCCAGCAGTTTATCAGATACGCAGTATTTT.

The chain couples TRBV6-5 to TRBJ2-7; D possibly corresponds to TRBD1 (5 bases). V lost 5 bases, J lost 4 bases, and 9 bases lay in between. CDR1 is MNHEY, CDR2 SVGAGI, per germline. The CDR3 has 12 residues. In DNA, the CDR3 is TGTGCCAGCAGTGACAGTACTTACGAGCAGTACTTC. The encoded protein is CASSDSTYEQYF.

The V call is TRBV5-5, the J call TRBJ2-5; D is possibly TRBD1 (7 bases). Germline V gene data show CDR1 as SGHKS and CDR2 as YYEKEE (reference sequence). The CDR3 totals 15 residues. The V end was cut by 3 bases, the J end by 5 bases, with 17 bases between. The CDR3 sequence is CASSYLTGRSETQYF. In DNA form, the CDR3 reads TGTGCCAGCAGCTATTTGACAGGGAGGTCGGAGACCCAGTACTTC.

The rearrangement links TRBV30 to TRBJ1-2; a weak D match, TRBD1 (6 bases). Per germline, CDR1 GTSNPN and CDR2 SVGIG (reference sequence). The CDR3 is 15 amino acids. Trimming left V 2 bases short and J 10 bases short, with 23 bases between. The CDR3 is CAWSLTIMDSRDYTF. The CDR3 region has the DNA TGTGCCTGGAGTCTTACGATAATGGACAGCAGGGACTACACCTTC.

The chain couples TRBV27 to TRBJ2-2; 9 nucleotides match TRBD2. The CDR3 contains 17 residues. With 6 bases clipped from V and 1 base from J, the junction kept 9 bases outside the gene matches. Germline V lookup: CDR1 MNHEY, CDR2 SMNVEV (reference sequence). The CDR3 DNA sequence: TGTGCCAGCAGGGGTCAGTGGACTAGCGAGAACACCGGGGAGCTGTTTTTT. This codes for CASRGQWTSENTGELFF.

The CDR3 sequence: CASGHSFASTDTQYF. DNA for the CDR3: TGTGCCAGCGGACATAGCTTTGCTAGCACAGATACGCAGTATTTT. V usage is TRBV6-6 and J usage is TRBJ2-3, with TRBD1 as a possible D gene (5 bases). Between the trimmed V and J ends, which lost 8 bases and 0 bases, there was a span of 15 bases. This CDR3 spans 15 amino acids. Germline lookup yields CDR1 MNHNY and CDR2 SVGAGI (reference sequence).

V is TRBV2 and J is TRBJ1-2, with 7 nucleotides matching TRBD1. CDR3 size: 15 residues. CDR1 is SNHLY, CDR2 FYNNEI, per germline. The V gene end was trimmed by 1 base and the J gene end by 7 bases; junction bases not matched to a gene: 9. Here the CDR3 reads CASSEDTRGQSGYTF. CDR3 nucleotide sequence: TGTGCCAGCAGTGAAGATACGAGGGGGCAATCTGGCTACACCTTC.

The DNA for the CDR3 is TGTGCCAGCAGTGCGACTAGCGGGACCACGACCGAGCAGTTCTTC. Protein: CASSATSGTTTEQFF. This chain links TRBV6-4 with TRBJ2-1; TRBD2 agrees at 11 bases. The CDR3 runs 15 residues. The germline CDR1 and CDR2 sequences are MRHNA and SNTAGT. J gave up 10 bases and V 4 bases, and 9 bases lay outside the gene matches.

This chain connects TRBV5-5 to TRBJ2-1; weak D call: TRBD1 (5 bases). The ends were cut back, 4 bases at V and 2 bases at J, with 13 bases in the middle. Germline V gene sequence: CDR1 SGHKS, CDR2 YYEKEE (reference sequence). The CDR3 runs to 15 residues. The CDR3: CASSKTEIPYNEQFF. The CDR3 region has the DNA TGTGCCAGCAGCAAGACAGAGATACCCTACAATGAGCAGTTCTTC. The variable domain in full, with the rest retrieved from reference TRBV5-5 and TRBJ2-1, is DAGVTQSPTHLIKTRGQQVTLRCSPISGHKSVSWYQQVLGQGPQFIFQYYEKEERGRGNFPDRFSARQFPNYSSELNVNALLLGDSALYLCASSKTEIPYNEQFFGPGTRLTVL.

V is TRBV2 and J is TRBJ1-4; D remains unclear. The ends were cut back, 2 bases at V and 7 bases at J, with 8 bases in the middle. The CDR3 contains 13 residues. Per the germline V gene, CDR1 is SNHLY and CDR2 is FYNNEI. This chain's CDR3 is CASSERLFEKLFF. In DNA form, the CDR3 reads TGTGCCAGCAGTGAACGACTTTTTGAAAAACTGTTTTTT.

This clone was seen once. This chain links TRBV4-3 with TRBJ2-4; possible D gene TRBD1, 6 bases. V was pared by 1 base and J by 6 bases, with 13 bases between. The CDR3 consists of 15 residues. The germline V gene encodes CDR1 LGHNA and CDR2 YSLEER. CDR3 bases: TGCGCCAGCAGCCAAGGCCCCGACAGGATAAACATTCAGTACTTC. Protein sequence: CASSQGPDRINIQYF.

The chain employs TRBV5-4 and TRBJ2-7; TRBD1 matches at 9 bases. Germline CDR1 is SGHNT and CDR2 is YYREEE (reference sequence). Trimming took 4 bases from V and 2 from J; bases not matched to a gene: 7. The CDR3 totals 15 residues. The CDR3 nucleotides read TGTGCCAGCAGCGCGCCGGGACAGGGAGCCTACGAGCAGTACTTC. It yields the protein CASSAPGQGAYEQYF.

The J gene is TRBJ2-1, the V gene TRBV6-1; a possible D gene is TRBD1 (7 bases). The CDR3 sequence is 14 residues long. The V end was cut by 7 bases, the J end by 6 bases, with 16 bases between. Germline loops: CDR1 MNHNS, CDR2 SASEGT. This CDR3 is CASKKGAGSNEQFF. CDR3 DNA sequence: TGTGCCAGCAAGAAGGGGGCGGGGAGCAATGAGCAGTTCTTC.

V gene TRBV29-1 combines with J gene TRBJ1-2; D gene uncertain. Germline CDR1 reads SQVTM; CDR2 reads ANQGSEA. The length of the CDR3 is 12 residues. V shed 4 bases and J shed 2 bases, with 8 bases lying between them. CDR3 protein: CSVAESNYGYTF. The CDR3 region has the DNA TGCAGCGTTGCCGAGTCGAACTATGGCTACACCTTC.

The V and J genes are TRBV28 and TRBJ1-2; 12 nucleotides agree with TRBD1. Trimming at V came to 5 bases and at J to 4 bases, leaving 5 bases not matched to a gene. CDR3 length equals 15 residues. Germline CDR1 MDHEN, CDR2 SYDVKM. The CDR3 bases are TGTGCCAGCAGTCTCGGGACAGGGGGCCTCTATGGCTACACCTTC. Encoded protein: CASSLGTGGLYGYTF.

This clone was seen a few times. CDR3 protein: CASRLYEAFF. In nucleotides, the CDR3 is TGTGCCAGCAGATTATATGAAGCTTTCTTT. The J gene is TRBJ1-1, the V gene TRBV6-1; D is undetermined. The CDR3 loop spans 10 amino acids. Trimming pared 6 bases from V and 7 bases from J, leaving 6 bases between. CDR1 is MNHNS and CDR2 is SASEGT in the germline V gene.

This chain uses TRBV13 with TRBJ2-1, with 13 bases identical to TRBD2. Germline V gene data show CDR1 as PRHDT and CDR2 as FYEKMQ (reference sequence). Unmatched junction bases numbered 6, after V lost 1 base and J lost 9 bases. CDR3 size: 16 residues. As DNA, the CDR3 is TGTGCCAGCAGCTTAGCCGGGACTAGCGGGATCGGTGAGCAGTTCTTC. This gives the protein CASSLAGTSGIGEQFF.